This is a list of T cell receptor beta chains from one sample in a study of blood T cells in healthy people across ages. TCRdb re-called the 5' RACE reads with MiXCR, one entry per CDR3 protein. There are about 970,000 distinct CDR3 sequences in the sample; 51% occur only once, and over 20% lies in the top ten. The specimen sequenced was blood. These receptors all stem from a woman aged 55-69 years in good health. The CDR3 runs from the conserved cysteine through the conserved F or W.

v_gene	j_gene	CDR3aa
TRBV11-2	-	CASSLGPMINEQFF
TRBV25-1	TRBJ2-5	CASSEPRDRARETQYF
TRBV12-3/TRBV12-4	-	CASSPPGSRETQYF
TRBV2	TRBJ2-3	CASRSYGGLTDTQYF
TRBV29-1	-	CSVEAREGEQETQYF
TRBV10-2	TRBJ2-7	CASKMTTPSYEQYF
TRBV4-2	TRBJ2-1	CASSPSPLDSRGNEQFF
TRBV2	TRBJ2-7	CATRGASGSWEQYF
TRBV7-2	-	CASSLLRVNEQYF
TRBV6-6	TRBJ2-5	CAIQQGTGETQYF
TRBV9	TRBJ1-2	CASSVGQPGYGYTF
TRBV6-5	TRBJ2-1	CASTTSGSYNEQFF
TRBV24-1	TRBJ2-7	CATSDSGPPYEQYF
TRBV15	TRBJ2-3	CATSRAGTSGRSDTQYF
TRBV7-2	TRBJ2-7	CASSSTVSSYEQYF
TRBV21-1	TRBJ2-7	CASSKKKTSGRTNPYEQYF
TRBV7-2	TRBJ2-5	CASNFDRNNNEQYF
TRBV20-1	TRBJ2-7	CSATGQTEVDYEQYF
TRBV12-3/TRBV12-4	TRBJ2-7	CASSFGDASSYEQYF
TRBV7-2	TRBJ2-7	CASSIAGQIHEQYF
TRBV4-1	TRBJ2-1	CASSQGRVDRIHLNEQFF
TRBV6-2/TRBV6-3	TRBJ2-5	CASRKHAGSIRETQYF
TRBV12-3/TRBV12-4	TRBJ2-5	CASSLIVTEPRETQYF
TRBV4-3	TRBJ1-4	CASSQETGSWEKLFF
TRBV20-1	TRBJ2-3	CSARDWGGTSGRLSTQYF
TRBV10-3	TRBJ2-1	CAISDPPGQGLYNEQFF
TRBV6-5	TRBJ2-7	CASSDDTGGRYEQYF
TRBV20-1	TRBJ2-1	CSGGGGTNEQFF
TRBV12-3/TRBV12-4	TRBJ1-2	CASSGDFTIYGYTF
TRBV4-2	TRBJ2-5	CASSQDRGVEETQYF
TRBV15	TRBJ2-4	CATSRVGLGTKNIQYF
TRBV4-1	TRBJ2-7	CASSHPGQATYEQYF
TRBV27	TRBJ2-6	CASRTLGTGANVLTF
TRBV4-3	TRBJ1-4	CASSQAPGGPGELFF
TRBV3-1	TRBJ2-4	CASSAGNSGDIQYF
TRBV2	TRBJ2-7	CASKLDRSSYEQYF
TRBV10-3	TRBJ2-1	CAISAEGWDEQFF
TRBV12-3/TRBV12-4	TRBJ2-3	CATGTASTDTQYF
TRBV3-1	TRBJ1-4	CASSETGGSVFF
TRBV4-2	TRBJ2-5	CASSQDSGDGETQYF
TRBV20-1	TRBJ2-7	CSARDIGGFQYEQYF
TRBV7-4	TRBJ2-7	CASSAQTSYEQYF
TRBV29-1	TRBJ2-1	CSVVGWGTGYNEQFF
TRBV27	TRBJ2-1	CASSLGQPYNEQFF
TRBV6-2/TRBV6-3	TRBJ2-3	CASRRTGSQDTQYF
TRBV20-1	-	CSGGSRGHEQYF
TRBV6-5	TRBJ2-2	CASSYRSRAGAVGRNTGELFF
TRBV20-1	TRBJ2-1	CSAGRTSGSSYNEQFF
TRBV11-3	TRBJ2-1	CASSWTPYNEQFF
TRBV18	TRBJ2-5	CASSAVEETQYF
TRBV28	TRBJ2-5	CASIPWDGGLAGGQTQYF
TRBV4-1	TRBJ2-7	CASSPQGASGRDEQYF
TRBV11-2	TRBJ1-4	CASSGRQGRYNEKLFF